The clone carrying this T cell receptor beta chain appeared once. Its antigen remains unidentified. This sample was included in a study of T cell responses to AZD1222 COVID-19 vaccine. The study, taken as a whole, reports: Females outnumbered males among donors, who were mostly white British; clonal diversity was possibly underestimated. Repertoire sampling happened only post peak T cell response. Two AZD1222 administrations were followed by greater Spike-specific TCR breadth and depth. Spike was spanned by vaccine-associated CD4 TCRs, which were dominant at 160-218 and 743-854.

Profiled with immunoSEQ multiplex PCR; TCRdb holds only in-frame clones, not every one. The sample holds 55,000 to 80,000 clones, 89% seen once. There are 16 residues in the CDR3. Germline assignment: CDR1 SGHTA and CDR2 FQGNSA. V shed 5 bases, J shed 4 bases, and the junction held 8 bases outside the gene matches. The J gene is TRBJ2-2, the V gene TRBV7-2, with 9 bases fitting TRBD1. The sample in question was peripheral blood, obtained 28 days after the second AZD1222 dose. This TCR was sampled from an adult who received the AZD1222 COVID-19 vaccine. CDR3 amino acids: CASSHRDRAPTGELFF. As DNA, the CDR3 is TGTGCCAGCAGCCACCGGGACAGGGCGCCCACCGGGGAGCTGTTTTTT.